This entry is about one T cell receptor (beta chain). Its antigen is unknown. This sample was included in a study of cytomegalovirus exposure and HLA in healthy donors. Findings of the study overall: For presence/absence analyses, sequencing depth was assumed to be roughly uniform across donors. The analysis excluded some indistinguishable V segments, including TRBV6-2 and TRBV6-3. Immune exposure data for these donors was limited to CMV serostatus. Common viral pathogens seemed, in a later analysis, to connect with several of the most significant clusters.

Researchers ran the PCR with 60 Vbeta and 13 Jbeta primers. Measured with immunoSEQ multiplex PCR; TCRdb has only the in-frame clones, and not every one. The repertoire holds more than 95,000 clones, over 9.5% seen once, with around 5% in the top ten. The CDR3 loop spans 12 amino acids. Germline loops: CDR1 MNHEY, CDR2 SVGAGI. V was cut by 4 bases and J by 6 bases, with 9 bases left in between. The receptor's source is a woman aged 18-29 years in good health and CMV-seropositive. J is TRBJ1-1 and V is TRBV6-5; TRBD1 might be the D (6 bases). The material sequenced was PBMCs. CDR3 sequence (DNA): TGTGCCAGCAGTTTCAGGGGCTCTGAAGCTTTCTTT. Encoded protein: CASSFRGSEAFF.